This TCR beta chain originates from a study of blood T cell repertoires in COVID-19. Study context: Nucleic acid was either cDNA or gDNA, and it came from T cells, B-cell-depleted T cells, or PBMCs.

Seattle's enrolled individuals joined amid active infection and were then monitored longitudinally. In the authors' workflow: Nucleated cell counts were estimated from reference gene primer amplification. TCRdb's table, derived via immunoSEQ multiplex PCR, lists solely in-frame clones and lacks some. V and J calls and clone size follow that table, whereas D and trimming were derived from the DNA. This table has 200,000 to 300,000 clones, more than 85% appearing once. There are 18 residues in the CDR3. Germline V CDR1 and CDR2: MGHRA, YSYEKL. The V end was cut by 1 base, the J end by 0 bases, with 18 bases between.

V usage is TRBV4-1 and J usage is TRBJ1-2; D gene ambiguous. The receptor's source is a woman aged 60 to 75 with COVID-19, enrolled during active disease. The sequenced sample was peripheral blood. Written as DNA, the CDR3 is TGCGCCAGCAGCCAAGTCTTAAGGAATTTGGCGGCTAACTATGGCTACACCTTC. It is translated as CASSQVLRNLAANYGYTF.